These 24 T cell receptor beta chains came from one sample sequenced in a study of shared clonotypes between healthy human individuals. Here immunoSEQ multiplex PCR was the method, and the copy in TCRdb shows in-frame clones only, minus some. The table shows some 700,000 clones, with 90% occurring only once. The sample was memory CD8+ T cells from PBMCs. As for subset: CD45RO+ cells pooled with CCR7-negative TemRA cells. These receptors all come from a man in his late teens or twenties in good health. Some clones in this sample may be carry-over from other donors' samples.

In its sample, this clone was seen once. The chain combines TRBV9 with TRBJ2-3; 8 bases agree with TRBD1. Losses at the gene ends were 3 bases for V and 1 base for J; bases not matched to a gene: 13. This CDR3 is 18 amino acids long. CDR1 and CDR2 from the germline V gene are SGDLS and YYNGEE. The chain's CDR3 is CASSADRGGAFRTDTQYF. The DNA of the CDR3 is TGTGCCAGCAGCGCAGACAGGGGTGGAGCTTTTCGCACAGATACGCAGTATTTT.

This clone was counted only a few times. V and J are TRBV21-1 and TRBJ2-1. TRBV21-1 counts as a pseudogene. The CDR3 has 16 amino acids. CDR3 coding DNA: TGTGCCAGCAGCTCCCATAGGGCGATAGGTGGCAATGAGCAGTTCTTC. Translating it yields CASSSHRAIGGNEQFF.

J is TRBJ2-3 and V is TRBV4-1, with 7 bases identical to TRBD2. V was clipped by 3 bases and J by 2 bases; unmatched bases: 8. The germline CDR1 and CDR2 sequences are MGHRA and YSYEKL. This CDR3 comprises 16 residues. The CDR3 reads CASSHRLARYTDTQYF. CDR3 coding DNA: TGCGCCAGCAGCCACCGACTAGCCAGGTACACAGATACGCAGTATTTT.

The chain links TRBV27 to TRBJ2-1; TRBD2 matches at 9 bases. CDR3 size: 16 residues. CDR1 is MNHEY and CDR2 is SMNVEV in the germline V gene (reference sequence). Trimming cost V 6 bases and J 0 bases; bases outside gene matches: 6. CDR3 loop: CASSRGRAGSYNEQFF. DNA for the CDR3: TGTGCCAGCAGCCGCGGGAGGGCCGGCTCCTACAATGAGCAGTTCTTC.

The chain carries TRBV4-1 and TRBJ2-1; D unclear. This CDR3 has 16 amino acids. V was trimmed by 3 bases and J by 15 bases, leaving 27 bases between them. Germline CDR1 reads MGHRA; CDR2 reads YSYEKL. CDR3 in DNA: TGCGCCAGCAGCCAGGCTCTGGGTATTTGGGCAATAGGGCCGTTCTTC. This gives the protein CASSQALGIWAIGPFF.

The chain employs TRBV19 and TRBJ2-7, with D uncertain. V was cut by 5 bases and J by 3 bases, with 11 bases left in between. The CDR3 is 13 residues long. Germline values: CDR1 LNHDA, CDR2 SQIVND (reference sequence). CDR3 loop: CASSGHGSYEQYF. CDR3 in DNA: TGTGCCAGTAGTGGCCACGGCAGCTACGAGCAGTACTTC.

The rearrangement uses TRBV11-1 and TRBJ1-1; D remains ambiguous. Trimming stripped 1 base from V and 4 bases from J, with 10 bases between. The CDR3 extends over 14 amino acids. The germline CDR1 and CDR2 sequences are SGHAT and FQDESV (reference sequence). This CDR3 is CASSLEAGGTEAFF. The CDR3, as DNA: TGTGCCAGCAGCTTAGAAGCGGGTGGCACTGAAGCTTTCTTT.

This clone was seen more than once but under ten times. This chain uses TRBV30 with TRBJ1-1; D remains ambiguous. Per germline, CDR1 GTSNPN and CDR2 SVGIG (reference sequence). This CDR3 has 12 amino acids. V was trimmed by 2 bases and J by 6 bases, leaving 10 bases between them. The CDR3 protein is CAWSWVKPEAFF. The CDR3 nucleotides read TGTGCCTGGAGTTGGGTTAAGCCTGAAGCTTTCTTT.

In nucleotides, the CDR3 is TGTGCCAGCAGCCTCCCCCCCAGGGGACACAATGAGCAGTTCTTC. Its protein is CASSLPPRGHNEQFF. This chain joins TRBV11-2 and TRBJ2-1, with D perhaps matching TRBD1 (6 bases). The germline V gene has CDR1 SGHAT and CDR2 FQNNGV. Trimming pared 5 bases from V and 5 bases from J, leaving 16 bases between. CDR3 length: 15 amino acids.

There are a few counts of this clone. This sequence joins TRBV9 and TRBJ1-1, with D possibly matching TRBD1 (6 bases). Germline V gene lookup returns CDR1 SGDLS and CDR2 YYNGEE. The V end lost 0 bases, the J end lost 0 bases, and 9 bases lay between the germline ends. There are 15 residues in the CDR3. CDR3 sequence: CASSVGAGVNTEAFF. CDR3 nucleotide sequence: TGTGCCAGCAGCGTAGGGGCAGGGGTGAACACTGAAGCTTTCTTT.

This chain links TRBV9 with TRBJ1-1; 8 bases align to TRBD1. Trimming removed 4 bases from V and 5 bases from J; junction bases left unmatched: 7. Germline V gives CDR1 SGDLS, CDR2 YYNGEE. This CDR3 has 14 residues. This CDR3 is CASSPSGGGTEAFF. CDR3 in DNA: TGTGCCAGCAGCCCCTCAGGGGGCGGAACTGAAGCTTTCTTT.

This chain connects TRBV4-3 to TRBJ2-7, with 9 bases aligning to TRBD1. The junction had 10 bases not matched to a gene; V was cut back by 4 bases and J by 6 bases. CDR1 is LGHNA and CDR2 is YSLEER in the germline V gene. The CDR3 spans 15 residues. DNA of the CDR3: TGCGCCAGCAGCCCAGGGACAGGGAGCCCCTCCGAGCAGTACTTC. Amino acid sequence: CASSPGTGSPSEQYF.

The V call is TRBV27, the J call TRBJ1-1, with D unresolved. Germline V gene sequence: CDR1 MNHEY, CDR2 SMNVEV (reference sequence). V was cut by 6 bases and J by 4 bases, with 12 bases left in between. The CDR3 contains 13 residues. CDR3 sequence reads: CASSQHGRTEAFF. The CDR3 region has the DNA TGTGCCAGCAGCCAGCATGGTCGCACTGAAGCTTTCTTT.

The chain is built from TRBV5-4 and TRBJ1-2; the D gene is possibly TRBD1 (5 bases). CDR1 and CDR2 from the germline V gene are SGHNT and YYREEE (reference sequence). The CDR3 is made up of 14 amino acids. Deletions cut 4 bases from V and 8 bases from J, with 18 bases between. CDR3 sequence reads: CASSLREIGDGYTF. The CDR3 DNA sequence: TGTGCCAGCAGCCTCCGGGAGATTGGGGACGGCTACACCTTC.

The genes are TRBV28 and TRBJ1-1, with 10 bases that match TRBD1. V lost 3 bases, J lost 4 bases, and 2 bases stayed unmatched. Germline CDR1 MDHEN, CDR2 SYDVKM. CDR3 length: 14 amino acids. The CDR3, as DNA: TGTGCCAGCAGTTTCCGGGACAGGGGCACTGAAGCTTTCTTT. This sequence encodes CASSFRDRGTEAFF.

This clone has a single count. V gene TRBV6-4 combines with J gene TRBJ2-1, with a possible D match to TRBD2 (6 bases). The CDR3 runs 15 residues. Trimming took off 4 bases at V and 0 bases at J, with 10 bases between the two ends. Germline V gives CDR1 MRHNA, CDR2 SNTAGT. The CDR3 sequence: CASSGTAGSYNEQFF. In DNA form, the CDR3 reads TGTGCCAGCAGTGGAACAGCGGGCTCCTACAATGAGCAGTTCTTC.

CDR3 DNA: TGTGCCAGCAGCCCCGGGTGGACTAGCGGGGGTAACACCGGGGAGCTGTTTTTT. This codes for CASSPGWTSGGNTGELFF. This chain connects TRBV28 to TRBJ2-2, with TRBD2 matching 13 bases. V lost 6 bases to trimming and J lost 2 bases; unmatched junction nucleotides: 9. Germline values: CDR1 MDHEN, CDR2 SYDVKM. CDR3 length: 18 residues.

The CDR3 spells CASSLFGTPADTQYF. CDR3 DNA sequence: TGTGCCAGCAGTCTTTTTGGGACCCCTGCAGATACGCAGTATTTT. This chain uses TRBV28 with TRBJ2-3; TRBD1 or TRBD2 may be the D gene (5 bases each). The CDR3 consists of 15 residues. CDR1 is MDHEN, CDR2 SYDVKM, per germline. Trimming removed 5 bases at V and 4 bases at J, with 16 bases between.

The rearrangement uses TRBV27 and TRBJ2-7, with D hard to call. Germline V gene lookup returns CDR1 MNHEY and CDR2 SMNVEV (reference sequence). The CDR3 contains 15 residues. Trimming took 2 bases from V and 3 from J, leaving 14 bases between them. CDR3 DNA sequence: TGTGCCAGCAGTTTAGGACGGAAGGTGTTCTACGAGCAGTACTTC. Protein sequence: CASSLGRKVFYEQYF.

The J gene is TRBJ2-1, the V gene TRBV10-2; D may be TRBD1 (5 bases). The CDR3 loop spans 15 amino acids. CDR1 and CDR2 (germline): WSHSY, SAAADI. The V and J ends lost 0 bases and 6 bases respectively, with 12 bases between them. The CDR3 is CASSESTKRGNEQFF. Written as DNA, the CDR3 is TGCGCCAGCAGTGAGTCAACAAAAAGGGGCAATGAGCAGTTCTTC.

The chain couples TRBV11-3 to TRBJ2-2; TRBD2 might be the D (5 bases). The CDR3 is 12 residues long. Germline CDR1 is SGHNT and CDR2 is YENEEA. Trimming stripped 5 bases from V and 8 bases from J, with 9 bases between. CDR3 nucleotide sequence: TGTGCCAGCAGCCAAAGCGGAGGGGAGCTGTTTTTT. Amino acid sequence: CASSQSGGELFF.

This clone appeared a single time. The junction differs from germline at one of its ends, possibly a read error. V gene TRBV18 combines with J gene TRBJ1-1; 10 bases line up with TRBD1. Germline CDR1 is KGHSH and CDR2 is LQKENI. This CDR3 contains 17 residues. The CDR3 DNA follows: TGTGCCAGCTCAGCACCGGGACAGGGGCCGCTAAACACTGAAGCTTTCTTT. Encoded protein: CASSAPGQGPLNTEAFF.

The rearrangement uses TRBV7-3 and TRBJ2-1; TRBD2 matches 8 bases. The CDR3 is made up of 17 amino acids. V was pared by 1 base and J by 7 bases, with 12 bases of the junction left unmatched. Germline CDR1 SGHTA, CDR2 FQGTGA. The CDR3 DNA reads as TGTGCCAGCAGCTTAAAGGTCGGGGCTAGCGGGTCTAATGAGCAGTTCTTC. Residues: CASSLKVGASGSNEQFF.

The rearrangement uses TRBV5-8 and TRBJ2-1; a possible D gene is TRBD2 (6 bases). The CDR3 runs 16 residues. CDR1 and CDR2 (germline): SGHTS, YDEGEE. Trimming shortened V by 3 bases and J by 4 bases, and 17 bases separated the two germline ends. CDR3 bases: TGTGCCAGCAGCTCCCCCTGGGGGGAGGAGTACAATGAGCAGTTCTTC. Protein sequence: CASSSPWGEEYNEQFF.